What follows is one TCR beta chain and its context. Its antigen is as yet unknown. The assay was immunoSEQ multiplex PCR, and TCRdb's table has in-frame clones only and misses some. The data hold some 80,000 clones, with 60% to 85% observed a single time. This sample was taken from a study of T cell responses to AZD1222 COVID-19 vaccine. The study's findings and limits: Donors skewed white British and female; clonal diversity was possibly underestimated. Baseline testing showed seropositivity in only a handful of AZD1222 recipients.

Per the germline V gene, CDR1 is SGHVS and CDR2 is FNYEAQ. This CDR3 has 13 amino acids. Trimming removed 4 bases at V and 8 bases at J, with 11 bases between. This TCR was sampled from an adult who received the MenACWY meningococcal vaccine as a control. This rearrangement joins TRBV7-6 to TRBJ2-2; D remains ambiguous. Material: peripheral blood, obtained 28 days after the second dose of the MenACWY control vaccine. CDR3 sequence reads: CASSSFRSGELFF. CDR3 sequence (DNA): TGTGCCAGCAGCTCATTTAGGTCTGGGGAGCTGTTTTTT. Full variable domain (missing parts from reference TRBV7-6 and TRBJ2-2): GAGVSQSPRYKVTKRGQDVALRCDPISGHVSLYWYRQALGQGPEFLTYFNYEAQQDKSGLPNDRFSAERPEGSISTLTIQRTEQRDSAMYRCASSSFRSGELFFGEGSRLTVL.